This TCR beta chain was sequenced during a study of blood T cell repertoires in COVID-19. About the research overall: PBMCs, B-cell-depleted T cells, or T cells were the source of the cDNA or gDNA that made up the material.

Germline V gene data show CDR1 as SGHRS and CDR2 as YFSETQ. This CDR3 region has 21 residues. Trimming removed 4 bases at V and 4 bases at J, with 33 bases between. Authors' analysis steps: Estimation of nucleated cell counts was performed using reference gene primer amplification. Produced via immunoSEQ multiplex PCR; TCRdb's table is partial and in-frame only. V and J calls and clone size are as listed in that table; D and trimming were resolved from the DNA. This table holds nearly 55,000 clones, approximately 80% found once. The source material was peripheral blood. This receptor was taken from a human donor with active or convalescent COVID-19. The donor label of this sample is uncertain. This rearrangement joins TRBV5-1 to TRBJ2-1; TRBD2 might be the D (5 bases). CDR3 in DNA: TGCGCCAGCAGCCCCGTCGGGCGGAGTACTAGGAGGCCTTATGGGTACAATGAGCAGTTCTTC. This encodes CASSPVGRSTRRPYGYNEQFF.